The T cell receptor (beta chain) described here comes from a study of CD8+ T cells in alopecia areata. Notes on the study in general: Expanded CD8+ clones among the top 100, as well as scalp clonality, were significantly decreased by tofacitinib. Normal scalp had lower clonality than lesional scalp, with alopecia totalis/universalis lesions showing this most strongly.

As the sequencing template, cDNA was produced by extracting RNA and reverse transcribing it. The assay was immunoSEQ multiplex PCR, and TCRdb's table has in-frame clones only and misses some. The sample has under 200,000 clones; less than 70% are singletons. Concerning this clone: Its antigen is unknown.

Germline CDR1 reads SGHTA; CDR2 reads FQGNSA. The CDR3 is 15 amino acids. V lost 5 bases, J lost 4 bases, and 8 bases stayed unmatched. Stated treatment: oral pan-JAK inhibitor, 5-10 mg twice daily. Alopecia areata patients had lesional scalp punch biopsies and peripheral blood taken from them. Separation by sorting yielded CD4+ and CD8+ T cells from PBMCs. The material was CD4+ T cells sorted from blood, obtained at week 24, from a patient treated with tofacitinib. The TCR was taken from a human donor with alopecia areata. The rearrangement joins TRBV7-2 to TRBJ2-5, with TRBD2 identical over 9 bases. The CDR3 bases are TGTGCCAGCAGCGACCGGCGGGGGGGCGCAGAGACCCAGTACTTC. Residues: CASSDRRGGAETQYF.